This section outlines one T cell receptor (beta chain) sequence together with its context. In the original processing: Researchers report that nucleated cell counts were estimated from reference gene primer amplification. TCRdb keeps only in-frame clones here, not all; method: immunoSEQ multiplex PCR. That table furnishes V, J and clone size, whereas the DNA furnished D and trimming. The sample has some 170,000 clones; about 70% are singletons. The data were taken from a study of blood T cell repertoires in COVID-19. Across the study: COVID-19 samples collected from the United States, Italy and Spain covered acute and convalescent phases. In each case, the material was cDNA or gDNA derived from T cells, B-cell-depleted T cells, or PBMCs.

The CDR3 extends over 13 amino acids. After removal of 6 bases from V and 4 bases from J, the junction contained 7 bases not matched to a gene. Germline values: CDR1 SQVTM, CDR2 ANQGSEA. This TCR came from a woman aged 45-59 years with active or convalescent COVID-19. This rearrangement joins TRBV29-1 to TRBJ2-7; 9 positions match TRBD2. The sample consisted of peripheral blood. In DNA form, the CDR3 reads TGCAGCGTCCTAGCGGGGCCGACATACGAGCAGTACTTC. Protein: CSVLAGPTYEQYF.